This TCR beta chain was retrieved from a study of radiotherapy plus CTLA-4 blockade in lung cancer. Broader study findings: Interferon-beta and early blood T cell clone dynamics reportedly predicted response best. The study found tumor-derived TCR clones expanded in blood after radiotherapy plus ipilimumab.

TCRdb's copy holds only in-frame clones and misses some; the assay was immunoSEQ multiplex PCR. The sample lists about 62,000 clones, roughly four fifths seen once, with about 3% in the top ten. In regard to this clone: No antigen is known for it.

The study treated chemo-refractory metastatic non-small-cell lung cancer patients with focal radiation plus ipilimumab CTLA-4 blockade. This TCR was sampled from a human donor with non-small cell lung cancer who had a complete response to radiotherapy plus ipilimumab. The material sequenced was peripheral blood, taken from a patient treated with radiotherapy plus ipilimumab.

CDR3 DNA: TGTGCCAGCAGTGAAGACAGGGGCGGCTACAATGAGCAGTTCTTC. Translated, it gives CASSEDRGGYNEQFF. The V and J genes are TRBV2 and TRBJ2-1, with TRBD1 matching 7 bases. J gave up 3 bases and V 1 base, and 3 bases lay outside the gene matches. The length of the CDR3 is 15 residues. The germline CDR1 and CDR2 sequences are SNHLY and FYNNEI.